Listed here are 19 T cell receptor beta chains from one sample, sequenced in a study of cytomegalovirus exposure and HLA in healthy donors. The PCR employed 60 Vbeta primers together with 13 Jbeta primers. Profiled with immunoSEQ multiplex PCR; TCRdb holds only in-frame clones, not every one. This listing includes under 150,000 clones. Sequencing used PBMCs. These receptors came from a man aged 35 to 55 in good health and CMV-seronegative.

In DNA form, the CDR3 reads TGCGCCAGCAGCCAAGCCGGTGATCAGCCCCAGCATTTT. Translated, it gives CASSQAGDQPQHF. V and J are TRBV4-1 and TRBJ1-5; D is uncertain. Germline V gives CDR1 MGHRA, CDR2 YSYEKL. This CDR3 spans 13 amino acids. The V end lost 1 base, the J end lost 5 bases, and 6 bases lay between the germline ends.

The chain couples TRBV25-1 to TRBJ2-1, with 8 bases identical to TRBD1. Germline V CDR1 and CDR2: MGHDK, SYGVNS. Trimming removed 4 bases from V and 4 bases from J; junction bases left unmatched: 6. CDR3 length: 15 amino acids. CDR3 sequence reads: CASSVQGVGYNEQFF. The CDR3 DNA reads as TGTGCCAGCAGTGTACAGGGGGTTGGGTACAATGAGCAGTTCTTC.

The chain employs TRBV4-3 and TRBJ2-2, with D unclear. Trimming removed 1 base from V and 6 bases from J, with 9 bases in between. The CDR3 is 14 amino acids. The germline CDR1 and CDR2 sequences are LGHNA and YSLEER. The CDR3 coding sequence is TGCGCCAGCAGCCAAGTTTATTCCGCCGGGGAGCTGTTTTTT. This gives the protein CASSQVYSAGELFF.

This chain uses TRBV2 with TRBJ1-6; D may be TRBD1 (5 bases). The CDR3 totals 14 residues. The V gene lost 1 base and the J gene lost 9 bases, with 10 bases spanning the gap. The germline gives CDR1 SNHLY, CDR2 FYNNEI. The CDR3 region is CASSEGGHRSPLHF. DNA of the CDR3: TGTGCCAGCAGTGAAGGAGGACATCGTTCACCCCTCCACTTT.

The rearrangement uses TRBV11-3 and TRBJ2-2, with D perhaps TRBD1 (5 bases). Deletions cut 9 bases from V and 1 base from J, with 15 bases between. CDR3 length: 15 amino acids. Germline V gene sequence: CDR1 SGHNT, CDR2 YENEEA. The CDR3 is CARKPGSRNTGELFF. In DNA form, the CDR3 reads TGTGCCAGAAAACCAGGGTCCCGGAACACCGGGGAGCTGTTTTTT. The variable domain in full, completed from reference TRBV11-3 and TRBJ2-2, reads EAGVVQSPRYKIIEKKQPVAFWCNPISGHNTLYWYLQNLGQGPELLIRYENEEAVDDSQLPKDRFSAERLKGVDSTLKIQPAELGDSAVYLCARKPGSRNTGELFFGEGSRLTVL.

The chain links TRBV5-6 to TRBJ2-1; a weak D match, TRBD2 (6 bases). V was clipped by 2 bases and J by 8 bases, with 11 bases between them. The CDR3 consists of 13 residues. CDR1 is SGHDT, CDR2 YYEEEE, per germline. CDR3 sequence: CASSLPGVDEQFF. The CDR3 region has the DNA TGTGCCAGCAGCTTACCGGGGGTCGATGAGCAGTTCTTC. Supplemented by reference TRBV5-6 and TRBJ2-1, the full variable domain reads DAGVTQSPTHLIKTRGQQVTLRCSPKSGHDTVSWYQQALGQGPQFIFQYYEEEERQRGNFPDRFSGHQFPNYSSELNVNALLLGDSALYLCASSLPGVDEQFFGPGTRLTVL.

The chain joins TRBV28 to TRBJ1-2; 9 bases are shared with TRBD1. Germline V gene lookup returns CDR1 MDHEN and CDR2 SYDVKM. The CDR3 extends over 14 amino acids. The V segment lost 6 bases and the J segment 4 bases; nucleotides outside the gene matches: 6. This CDR3 reads CASRPDRGFYGYTF. CDR3 nucleotides: TGTGCCAGCAGACCCGACAGGGGGTTCTATGGCTACACCTTC.

V is TRBV11-2 and J is TRBJ2-7; a weak D match, TRBD1 (6 bases). Trimming removed 2 bases at V and 2 bases at J, with 16 bases between. Per germline, CDR1 SGHAT and CDR2 FQNNGV. The CDR3 spans 16 residues. CDR3 DNA sequence: TGTGCCAGCAGCTTAACCGGTGGACAGCGACCCTACGAGCAGTACTTC. Protein: CASSLTGGQRPYEQYF.

The chain has TRBV19 and TRBJ1-4; D gene ambiguous. Trimming cost V 3 bases and J 3 bases, with 8 bases left between them. There are 14 residues in the CDR3. CDR1 LNHDA and CDR2 SQIVND come from the germline V gene (reference sequence). CDR3 DNA: TGTGCCAGTAGTATCACCCGGGCTAATGAAAAACTGTTTTTT. Amino acids: CASSITRANEKLFF. The full variable domain, completed using reference TRBV19 and TRBJ1-4, is DGGITQSPKYLFRKEGQNVTLSCEQNLNHDAMYWYRQDPGQGLRLIYYSQIVNDFQKGDIAEGYSVSREKKESFPLTVTSAQKNPTAFYLCASSITRANEKLFFGSGTQLSVL.

The V and J genes are TRBV7-2 and TRBJ1-5; D may be TRBD1 (6 bases). Germline V gene lookup returns CDR1 SGHTA and CDR2 FQGNSA. V shed 6 bases and J shed 11 bases, with 17 bases lying between them. This CDR3 comprises 13 residues. The DNA for the CDR3 is TGTGCCAGCAGTCAACCCGGGACAAAGGCCCAGCATTTT. This sequence encodes CASSQPGTKAQHF.

The rearrangement links TRBV10-3 to TRBJ1-1; TRBD1 matches 9 bases. The germline CDR1 and CDR2 sequences are ENHRY and SYGVKD. Unmatched junction bases numbered 5, after V lost 4 bases and J lost 2 bases. CDR3 length equals 15 residues. The CDR3 region is CAISGGQGGNTEAFF. CDR3 bases: TGTGCCATCAGTGGGGGACAGGGCGGAAACACTGAAGCTTTCTTT.

The chain uses TRBV28 and TRBJ2-3; TRBD1 is a possible D gene (5 bases). V lost 3 bases, J lost 3 bases, and 10 bases lay in between. This CDR3 spans 14 amino acids. The germline V gene has CDR1 MDHEN and CDR2 SYDVKM. CDR3 sequence: CASSFLAGTDTQYF. In DNA form, the CDR3 reads TGTGCCAGCAGTTTCTTGGCAGGGACAGATACGCAGTATTTT.

V usage is TRBV6-4 and J usage is TRBJ1-2; TRBD1 matches 7 bases. Germline lookup yields CDR1 MRHNA and CDR2 SNTAGT. Trimming took 3 bases from V and 4 from J; bases not matched to a gene: 5. CDR3 size: 14 residues. The CDR3 loop reads CASSENRGSYGYTF. Here the CDR3 DNA reads TGTGCCAGCAGTGAAAACAGGGGAAGCTATGGCTACACCTTC.

The chain employs TRBV12-5 and TRBJ2-7; TRBD2 might be the D (5 bases). The CDR3 is 13 amino acids. V was pared by 5 bases and J by 0 bases, with 8 bases between. Germline V gene sequence: CDR1 LGHNT, CDR2 FRNRAP. DNA of the CDR3: TGTGCTAGTGGTCCGGGGAACTCCTACGAGCAGTACTTC. Residues: CASGPGNSYEQYF.

The chain is built from TRBV5-1 and TRBJ2-1; 8 bases map to TRBD1. Germline V gene lookup returns CDR1 SGHRS and CDR2 YFSETQ. This CDR3 comprises 14 residues. After removal of 2 bases from V and 5 bases from J, the junction contained 3 bases not matched to a gene. CDR3 amino acids: CASSLIQGDNEQFF. The CDR3, as DNA: TGCGCCAGCAGCTTAATACAGGGGGACAATGAGCAGTTCTTC.

The chain uses TRBV28 and TRBJ1-2; the match to TRBD1 covers 7 bases. This CDR3 contains 14 residues. Germline-derived CDR1 and CDR2 are MDHEN and SYDVKM. With 6 bases clipped from V and 8 bases from J, the junction kept 12 bases outside the gene matches. DNA for the CDR3: TGTGCCAGCAGAGCACAGGGGTCCCCTTTGGGCTACACCTTC. It encodes CASRAQGSPLGYTF.

The chain joins TRBV6-5 to TRBJ2-7, with a weak D call TRBD2 (5 bases). The V gene's germline CDR1 is MNHEY and CDR2 SVGAGI. The CDR3 loop spans 11 amino acids. The germline V and J ends were trimmed by 5 bases and 7 bases, with 9 bases remaining between them. The CDR3 nucleotides are TGTGCCAGCAGTAGACGGGAAGAGCAGTACTTC. It codes for CASSRREEQYF.

The chain employs TRBV5-1 and TRBJ2-2; 7 bases are a match to TRBD2. With 2 bases clipped from V and 7 bases from J, the junction kept 5 bases outside the gene matches. This CDR3 is built from 14 residues. Germline CDR1 reads SGHRS; CDR2 reads YFSETQ. CDR3 sequence (DNA): TGCGCCAGCAGCTTAGGAGGGACTAACGGGGAGCTGTTTTTT. Translated, it gives CASSLGGTNGELFF.

The chain combines TRBV19 with TRBJ1-2; 8 bases line up with TRBD1. The V gene end was trimmed by 3 bases and the J gene end by 1 base; junction bases not matched to a gene: 10. Germline V gives CDR1 LNHDA, CDR2 SQIVND (reference sequence). This CDR3 comprises 17 residues. CDR3 sequence: CASSIRQGPGSNYGYTF. As DNA, the CDR3 is TGTGCCAGTAGTATTAGACAGGGGCCAGGGAGTAACTATGGCTACACCTTC.